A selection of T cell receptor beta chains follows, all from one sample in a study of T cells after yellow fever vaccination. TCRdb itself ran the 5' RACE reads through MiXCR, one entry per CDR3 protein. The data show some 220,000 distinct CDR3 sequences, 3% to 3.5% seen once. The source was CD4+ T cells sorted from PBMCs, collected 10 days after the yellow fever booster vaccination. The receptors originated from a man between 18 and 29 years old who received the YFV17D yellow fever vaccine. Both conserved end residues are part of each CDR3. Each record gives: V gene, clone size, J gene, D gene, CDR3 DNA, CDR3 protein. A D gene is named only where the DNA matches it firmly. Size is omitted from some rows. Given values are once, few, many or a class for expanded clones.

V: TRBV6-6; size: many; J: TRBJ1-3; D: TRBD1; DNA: TGTGCCAGCAGTTACACCAGGGGGAATGGAAACACCATATATTTT; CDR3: CASSYTRGNGNTIYF
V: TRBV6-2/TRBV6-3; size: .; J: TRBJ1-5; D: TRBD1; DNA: TGTGCCAGCACTGGCAGGGGGCTTCATCAGCCCCAGCATTTT; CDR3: CASTGRGLHQPQHF
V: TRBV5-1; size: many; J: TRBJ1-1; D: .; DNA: TGCGCCAGCAGTCTTCTCGAAGGGACGGTGAACACTGAAGCTTTCTTT; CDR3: CASSLLEGTVNTEAFF
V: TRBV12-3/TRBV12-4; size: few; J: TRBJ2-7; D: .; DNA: TGTGCCAGTTCCATAGCCCAGGGATTCTTTTACGAGCAGTACTTC; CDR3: CASSIAQGFFYEQYF
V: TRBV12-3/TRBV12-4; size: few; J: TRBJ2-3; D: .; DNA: TGTGCCAGCAGAGGGAACGTCCGGGGCACAGATACGCAGTATTTT; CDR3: CASRGNVRGTDTQYF
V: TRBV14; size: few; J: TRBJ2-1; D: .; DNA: TGTGCCAGCAGCCAAGAAACCATCGGATACAATGAGCAGTTCTTC; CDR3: CASSQETIGYNEQFF
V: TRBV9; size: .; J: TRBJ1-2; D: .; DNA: TGTGCCAGCACCATGGGGTTAGGGTACTATGGCTACACCTTC; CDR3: CASTMGLGYYGYTF
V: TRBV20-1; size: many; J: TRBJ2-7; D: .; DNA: TGCAGTGCTGCGGGGGCGAGGTCCGAGCAGTACTTC; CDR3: CSAAGARSEQYF
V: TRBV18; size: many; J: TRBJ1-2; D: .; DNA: TGTGCCAGCTCACCACCGTCGGGGTTCGGCTACACCTTC; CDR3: CASSPPSGFGYTF
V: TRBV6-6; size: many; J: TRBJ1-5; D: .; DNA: TGTGCCAGCAGCCCTAACAGGGACAATCAGCCCCAGCATTTT; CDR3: CASSPNRDNQPQHF
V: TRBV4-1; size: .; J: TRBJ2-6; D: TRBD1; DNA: TGCGCCAGCAGCCAGGGGACAGGGCGGGGACCTTCTGGGGCCAACGTCCTGACTTTC; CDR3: CASSQGTGRGPSGANVLTF
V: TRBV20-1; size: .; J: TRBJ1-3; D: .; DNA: TGCAGTGCACACACTTGCTCTGGAAACACCATATATTTT; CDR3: CSAHTCSGNTIYF
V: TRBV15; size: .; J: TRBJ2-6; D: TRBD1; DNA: TGTGCCACCAGTCGGGACAGGCCCTCTGGGGCCAACGTCCTGACTTTC; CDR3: CATSRDRPSGANVLTF
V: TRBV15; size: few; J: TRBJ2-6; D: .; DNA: TGTGCCACCAGCAGATACTCTGGGGCCAACGTCCTGACTTTC; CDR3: CATSRYSGANVLTF
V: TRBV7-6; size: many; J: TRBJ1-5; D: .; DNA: TGTGCCAGCAGCTTAGATCGGGCGGCAAATCAGCCCCAGCATTTT; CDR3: CASSLDRAANQPQHF
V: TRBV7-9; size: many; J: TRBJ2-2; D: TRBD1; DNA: TGTGCCAGCAGCCCTGGACAGGGGAACACCGGGGAGCTGTTTTTT; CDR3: CASSPGQGNTGELFF
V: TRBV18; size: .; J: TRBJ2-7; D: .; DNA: TGTGCCAGCTCGCCAGGACAGATATACGAGCAGTACTTC; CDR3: CASSPGQIYEQYF
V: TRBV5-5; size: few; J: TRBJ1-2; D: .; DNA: TGTGCCAGCAGCTGGCTGCTGGGGCATCAGGCCTATGGCTACACCTTC; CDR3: CASSWLLGHQAYGYTF
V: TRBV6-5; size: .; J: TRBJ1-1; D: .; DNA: TGTGCCAGCAGTTGGAGACAGCAAGCTTTCTTT; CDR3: CASSWRQQAFF
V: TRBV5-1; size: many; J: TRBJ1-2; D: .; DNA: TGCGCCAGCAGCTTGGACAGGAGCTATGGCTACACCTTC; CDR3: CASSLDRSYGYTF
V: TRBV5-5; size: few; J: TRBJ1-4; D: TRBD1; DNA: TGTGCCAGCAGCTTGGAAGGGGGCAAGGGTGAAAAACTGTTTTTT; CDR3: CASSLEGGKGEKLFF
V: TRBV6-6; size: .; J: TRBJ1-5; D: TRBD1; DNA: TGTGCCTCTTGTCCCGGGACAGGGGTCAATCAGCCCCAGCATTTT; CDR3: CASCPGTGVNQPQHF
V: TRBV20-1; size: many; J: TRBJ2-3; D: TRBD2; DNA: TGCAGTGCCCCCCGGGCTAGCGGGGGGAGGACAGATACGCAGTATTTT; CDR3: CSAPRASGGRTDTQYF
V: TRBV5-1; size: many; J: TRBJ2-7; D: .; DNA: TGCGCCAGCAGCTTGGGCCACGGGGCCTTTCAGGAGCAGTACTTC; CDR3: CASSLGHGAFQEQYF
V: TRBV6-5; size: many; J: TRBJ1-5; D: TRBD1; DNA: TGTGCCAGCAGTCCTACAGGGGGCGGTCAGCCCCAGCATTTT; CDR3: CASSPTGGGQPQHF
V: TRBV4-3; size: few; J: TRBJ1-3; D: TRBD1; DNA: TGCGCCAGCAGCCAAGGTCCAGGGGGGTCCTCTGGAAACACCATATATTTT; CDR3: CASSQGPGGSSGNTIYF